Listed here is a single TCR beta chain. What it recognizes is unknown. This record belongs to a study of cytomegalovirus exposure and HLA in healthy donors. Whole-study results and caveats: TCR beta sequences reportedly predicted most subjects' HLA-A and HLA-B alleles accurately. Reports described diagnosis of cytomegalovirus status by the classifier as highly specific and sensitive.

Trimming pared 3 bases from V and 9 bases from J, leaving 12 bases between. Germline V gives CDR1 MNHNS, CDR2 SASEGT. The CDR3 spans 14 residues. The PCR had 60 Vbeta and 13 Jbeta primers. Libraries were prepared by immunoSEQ multiplex PCR; TCRdb keeps only in-frame clonotypes and omits some of them. The data contain about 75,000 clones, 80% to 90% of them seen just once; the ten biggest clones take up 18%. This receptor was identified in a man aged 70-80 years in good health and CMV-seropositive. Sequences were obtained from PBMCs. The rearrangement uses TRBV6-1 and TRBJ1-6, with a tentative D call TRBD1 (6 bases). CDR3 residues: CASSDQTGGSPLHF. The CDR3 DNA reads as TGTGCCAGCAGTGATCAGACAGGCGGTTCACCCCTCCACTTT.